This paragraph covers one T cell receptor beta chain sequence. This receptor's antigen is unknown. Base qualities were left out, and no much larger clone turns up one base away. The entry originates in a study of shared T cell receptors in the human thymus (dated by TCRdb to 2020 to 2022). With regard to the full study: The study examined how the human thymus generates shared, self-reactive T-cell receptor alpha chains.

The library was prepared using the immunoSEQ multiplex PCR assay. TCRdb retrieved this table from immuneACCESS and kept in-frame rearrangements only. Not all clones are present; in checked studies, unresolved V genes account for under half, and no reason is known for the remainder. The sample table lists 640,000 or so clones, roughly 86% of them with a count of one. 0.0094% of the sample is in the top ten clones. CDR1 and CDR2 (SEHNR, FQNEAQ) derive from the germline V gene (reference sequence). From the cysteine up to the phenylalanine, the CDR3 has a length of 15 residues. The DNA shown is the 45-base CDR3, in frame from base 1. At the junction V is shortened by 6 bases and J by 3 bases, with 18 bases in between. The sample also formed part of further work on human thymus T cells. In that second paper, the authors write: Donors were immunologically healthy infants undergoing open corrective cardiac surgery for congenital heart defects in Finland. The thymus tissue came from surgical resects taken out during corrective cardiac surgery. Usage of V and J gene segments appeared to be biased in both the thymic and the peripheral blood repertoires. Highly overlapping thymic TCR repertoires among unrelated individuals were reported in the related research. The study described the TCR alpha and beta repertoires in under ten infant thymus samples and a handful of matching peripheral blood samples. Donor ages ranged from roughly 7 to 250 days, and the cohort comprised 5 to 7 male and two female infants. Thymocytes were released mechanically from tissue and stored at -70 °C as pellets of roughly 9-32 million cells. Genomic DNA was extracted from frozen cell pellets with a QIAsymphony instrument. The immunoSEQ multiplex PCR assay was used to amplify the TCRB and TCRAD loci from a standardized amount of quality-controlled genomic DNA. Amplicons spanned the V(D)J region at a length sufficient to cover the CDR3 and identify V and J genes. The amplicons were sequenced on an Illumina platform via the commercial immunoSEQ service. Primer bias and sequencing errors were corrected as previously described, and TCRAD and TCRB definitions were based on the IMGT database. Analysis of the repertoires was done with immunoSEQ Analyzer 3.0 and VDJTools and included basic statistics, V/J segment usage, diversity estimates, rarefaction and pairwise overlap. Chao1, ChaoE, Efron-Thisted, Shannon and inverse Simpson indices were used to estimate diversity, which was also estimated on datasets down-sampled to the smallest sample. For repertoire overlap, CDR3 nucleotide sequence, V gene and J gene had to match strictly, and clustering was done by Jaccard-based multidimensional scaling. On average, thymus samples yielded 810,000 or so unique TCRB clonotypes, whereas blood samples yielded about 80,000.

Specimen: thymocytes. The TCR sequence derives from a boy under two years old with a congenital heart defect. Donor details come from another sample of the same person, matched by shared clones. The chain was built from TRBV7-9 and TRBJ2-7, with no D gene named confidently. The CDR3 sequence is CASRNSVGLSYEQYF. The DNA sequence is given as TGTGCCAGCAGAAATTCGGTGGGCTTGAGCTACGAGCAGTACTTC.